This T cell receptor beta chain derives from a study of blood T cell repertoires in COVID-19. The wider study: Donors in the United States, Italy and Spain gave samples during acute or convalescent COVID-19. PBMCs, B-cell-depleted T cells, or T cells provided the cDNA or gDNA that made up the material.

Participants reported their clinical history, and cohort assignment relied on those reports. Generated by immunoSEQ multiplex PCR, the TCRdb table keeps only in-frame clones and is missing some. The sample contains 490,000 or so clones, 70% to 90% of which appear only once. The CDR3 consists of 16 residues. V was pared by 1 base and J by 3 bases, with 15 bases between. Germline V gene data show CDR1 as MNHNS and CDR2 as SASEGT. The specimen sequenced was PBMCs or T cells enriched from blood (not recorded which). The chain is built from TRBV6-1 and TRBJ1-2, with D possibly being TRBD1 (6 bases). The sequence derives from a woman aged 40 to 50 who had recovered from COVID-19. Here the CDR3 reads CASSEGTGFLDYGYTF. The CDR3 DNA reads TGTGCCAGCAGTGAAGGAACAGGGTTCCTTGACTATGGCTACACCTTC.